This note documents a single T cell receptor beta chain sequence. Its antigen remains unknown. The sample comes from a study of early T cells in non-severe SARS-CoV-2 infection. MiXCR, applied by TCRdb to the 5' RACE reads, yields one record per CDR3 protein. The sample yields 55,000 to 75,000 distinct CDR3 sequences, less than 9.5% seen once. Study-wide points: Lookups in VDJdb leaned toward anti-spike CD8 responses and missed private and CD4 specificities.

Germline CDR1 reads MDHEN; CDR2 reads SYDVKM. The V gene end was trimmed by 3 bases and the J gene end by 8 bases; junction bases not matched to a gene: 6. CDR3 length: 13 residues. This TCR came from an adult who was a healthcare worker with PCR-confirmed SARS-CoV-2 infection or an uninfected control (not recorded which). Source material: whole blood. The chain carries TRBV28 and TRBJ1-2, with TRBD1 identical over 7 bases. Here the CDR3 reads CASSLLGGAGYTF. In DNA, the CDR3 is TGTGCCAGCAGTTTGCTAGGGGGCGCCGGCTACACCTTC.